This T cell receptor (beta chain) stems from a study of blood T cell repertoires in COVID-19. Study context: T cells, B-cell-depleted T cells, or PBMCs provided the cDNA or gDNA that served as material.

Ages ranged from about 18 to 90 years, with residence in around 24 US areas. The germline V gene has CDR1 SGHAT and CDR2 FQNNGV. The CDR3 has 18 amino acids. Trimming pared 7 bases from V and 0 bases from J, leaving 19 bases between. The data were produced by immunoSEQ multiplex PCR, yet TCRdb's version contains in-frame clones alone and is incomplete. Among under 500,000 clones listed, approximately 92% were seen once. The rearrangement links TRBV11-2 to TRBJ2-6, with a possible D match to TRBD2 (5 bases). This clonotype originated in a man aged 30 to 45 who had recovered from COVID-19. Sequenced sample: PBMCs or T cells enriched from blood (not recorded which). This CDR3 is CASTLTYSGSSGANVLTF. CDR3 coding DNA: TGTGCCAGCACTCTTACCTATTCGGGGAGCTCTGGGGCCAACGTCCTGACTTTC.